In this sample, the clone carrying this T cell receptor (beta chain) turned up once. Its antigen remains unknown. It was genomic DNA that served as the template for profiling TCR beta VDJ and CDR3. A single record per CDR3 protein comes from TCRdb applying MiXCR to the reads. This table holds approximately 250,000 distinct CDR3 sequences, approximately 82% found once. The data derive from a study of CD8+CD57+ T cells in acquired aplastic anemia. About the research overall: Yields of DNA that came from sorted CD4+ and CD8+ cells averaged about 2.9 ug. Findings and limits, study-wide: Patients were compared with controls for CD8+ Simpson's diversity, and no significant difference emerged.

In patients chosen for sequencing, flow cytometry had shown CD8+CD57+ cell expansion. Germline-derived CDR1 and CDR2 are SQVTM and ANQGSEA. The CDR3 loop spans 12 amino acids. The V end was cut by 4 bases, the J end by 0 bases, with 4 bases between. The clonotype was recovered from a human donor with aplastic anemia. Sequencing input: sorted CD4+, CD8+, or CD8+CD57+ T cells (not recorded which) from PBMCs. The chain recombines TRBV29-1 with TRBJ2-1; D is uncertain. CDR3 sequence (DNA): TGCAGCGTTGGATACTCCTACAATGAGCAGTTCTTC. Its protein product is CSVGYSYNEQFF.